The 21 T cell receptor beta chains listed next were all sequenced from one sample in a study of human CD8 memory T cell subsets (dated by TCRdb to 2018 to 2021). The data were produced on a NextSeq 550. A Human TCR Profiling Kit was used to prepare UMI-labeled 5' RACE TCRbeta libraries. TCRdb reanalyzed the reads, keeping one entry per CDR3 protein sequence and omitting DNA. The sample's table lists a count of around 3,500 distinct CDR3 sequences. About 33% of the sample goes to the ten largest clones. Sequencing input: CD8+ effector memory T cells (TEM) sorted from PBMCs. Per the publication, the cell subset or site label means: effector memory CD8 T cells, CCR7- CD45RO+ CD95+. These receptors were collected from a human donor in good health.

This sequence joins TRBV6-5 and TRBJ2-3; no DNA is available, so the TRBD2 call from TCRdb remains unchecked. Per the germline V gene, CDR1 is MNHEY and CDR2 is SVGAGI. The CDR3 consists of 15 residues. The chain's CDR3 is CASSYSSGPGDTQYF.

The V call is TRBV10-2, the J call TRBJ2-1; TCRdb gives TRBD2 as the D gene, but with no DNA this cannot be confirmed. CDR1 is WSHSY, CDR2 SAAADI, per germline. The CDR3 sequence is 14 residues long. The CDR3: CASSVSGDYNEQFF.

J is TRBJ1-1 and V is TRBV7-9; TCRdb designates TRBD1, a call that cannot be tested without DNA. In germline, CDR1 is SEHNR, CDR2 FQNEAQ (reference sequence). The CDR3 is made up of 13 amino acids. The CDR3 protein is CASTPTVNTEAFF.

This clonotype counts as medium-sized by frequency. CDR3 loop: CASSLAYEQFF. The chain combines TRBV7-9 with TRBJ2-1. CDR1 and CDR2 from the germline V gene are SEHNR and FQNEAQ (reference sequence). The CDR3 has 11 residues.

This chain links TRBV7-9 with TRBJ2-1; TCRdb calls TRBD1, which cannot be checked without DNA. CDR1 and CDR2 (germline): SEHNR, FQNEAQ (reference sequence). The CDR3 spans 12 residues. CDR3 region: CASREQGDEQFF.

The genes are TRBV2 and TRBJ2-5; TCRdb's assignment of TRBD1 cannot be checked, as there is no DNA. CDR3 length: 16 amino acids. Germline loops: CDR1 SNHLY, CDR2 FYNNEI. The CDR3 sequence is CASRNRDRGRGETQYF. Full variable domain (missing parts from reference TRBV2 and TRBJ2-5): EPEVTQTPSHQVTQMGQEVILRCVPISNHLYFYWYRQILGQKVEFLVSFYNNEISEKSEIFDDQFSVERPDGSNFTLKIRSTKLEDSAMYFCASRNRDRGRGETQYFGPGTRLLVL.

This clonotype is deemed medium-sized by its frequency. The chain uses TRBV29-1 and TRBJ1-2; TCRdb calls TRBD1, which cannot be checked without DNA. The CDR3 spans 14 residues. From germline, CDR1 is SQVTM and CDR2 ANQGSEA. Here the CDR3 reads CSVATGLEDGGYTF.

This CDR3 reads CASNTAGLSGNTIYF. The rearrangement uses TRBV7-9 and TRBJ1-3; TCRdb proposes TRBD1, but this gene call is untestable without DNA. CDR3 length equals 15 residues. From germline, CDR1 is SEHNR and CDR2 FQNEAQ (reference sequence).

Measured by frequency, this clonotype is medium-sized. Here the CDR3 reads CASSPGGGGGTQETQYF. The chain carries TRBV4-1 and TRBJ2-5; no DNA is available, so the TRBD2 call from TCRdb remains unchecked. Per the germline V gene, CDR1 is MGHRA and CDR2 is YSYEKL. The CDR3 is 17 amino acids.

This clonotype is called medium-sized (0.01 to 0.1%) based on its frequency. The J gene is TRBJ1-2, the V gene TRBV7-9; the D gene TCRdb calls, TRBD1, cannot be checked with no DNA. Germline lookup yields CDR1 SEHNR and CDR2 FQNEAQ (reference sequence). The CDR3 runs 14 residues. The CDR3 loop is CASSQPGTDYGYTF. The complete variable domain, with remaining parts taken from reference TRBV7-9 and TRBJ1-2, reads DTGVSQNPRHKITKRGQNVTFRCDPISEHNRLYWYRQTLGQGPEFLTYFQNEAQLEKSRLLSDRFSAERPKGSFSTLEIQRTEQGDSAMYLCASSQPGTDYGYTFGSGTRLTVV.

The rearrangement links TRBV27 to TRBJ2-1; TCRdb indicates TRBD2, and absent DNA this call remains unverified. CDR3 length equals 15 residues. Germline assignment: CDR1 MNHEY and CDR2 SMNVEV (reference sequence). The CDR3 loop reads CASSASGGTYNEQFF.

The chain combines TRBV11-2 with TRBJ2-5; the TRBD1 assignment by TCRdb is unverifiable without DNA. This CDR3 has 15 amino acids. The germline gives CDR1 SGHAT, CDR2 FQNNGV. The CDR3 region is CASSSTRQGRETQYF.

The chain has TRBV12-3 or TRBV12-4 and TRBJ2-3. This CDR3 has 15 amino acids. This CDR3 reads CASSLGVRRWDTQYF.

CDR3 region: CASSDGTSYNEQFF. The gene calls are TRBV25-1 and TRBJ2-1; no DNA is available, so the TRBD2 call from TCRdb remains unchecked. The CDR3 is 14 amino acids. CDR1 is MGHDK and CDR2 is SYGVNS in the germline V gene.

The genes are TRBV4-1 and TRBJ2-1; TCRdb names TRBD2, which stays unverified in the absence of DNA. This CDR3 comprises 15 residues. The germline CDR1 and CDR2 sequences are MGHRA and YSYEKL. The CDR3 sequence: CASSQAASGSLKQFF.

V and J are TRBV7-8 and TRBJ2-1; TCRdb indicates TRBD1, and absent DNA this call remains unverified. Germline-derived CDR1 and CDR2 are SGHVS and FQNEAQ. This CDR3 spans 16 amino acids. Here the CDR3 reads CASSYGDREAGNEQFF.

V gene TRBV24-1 combines with J gene TRBJ2-5; TCRdb's D call of TRBD1 is untestable without DNA. This CDR3 region has 14 residues. Germline lookup yields CDR1 KGHDR and CDR2 SFDVKD. The CDR3 loop reads CATATGEFQETQYF.

V gene TRBV5-4 combines with J gene TRBJ2-7; TCRdb designates TRBD1, a call that cannot be tested without DNA. There are 12 residues in the CDR3. CDR1 is SGHNT, CDR2 YYREEE, per germline (reference sequence). CDR3 residues: CASSFREREQYF.

The genes are TRBV7-9 and TRBJ2-1; TCRdb reports TRBD2, a call that lacks DNA to check it against. The CDR3 loop spans 16 amino acids. The germline V gene encodes CDR1 SEHNR and CDR2 FQNEAQ (reference sequence). CDR3 sequence reads: CASSLASPGLFNEQFF.

The V and J genes are TRBV29-1 and TRBJ2-7; the TRBD1 assignment by TCRdb is unverifiable without DNA. The CDR3 is 13 residues long. Germline CDR1 reads SQVTM; CDR2 reads ANQGSEA. The chain's CDR3 is CSAVGDSRYEQYF.

This clonotype is identified as hyperexpanded (1% or more) from frequency. The chain recombines TRBV7-8 with TRBJ2-2; there is no DNA to check the TCRdb D call of TRBD1. CDR1 and CDR2 (germline): SGHVS, FQNEAQ. The CDR3 has 15 residues. CDR3: CASSPRQGPSGELFF.